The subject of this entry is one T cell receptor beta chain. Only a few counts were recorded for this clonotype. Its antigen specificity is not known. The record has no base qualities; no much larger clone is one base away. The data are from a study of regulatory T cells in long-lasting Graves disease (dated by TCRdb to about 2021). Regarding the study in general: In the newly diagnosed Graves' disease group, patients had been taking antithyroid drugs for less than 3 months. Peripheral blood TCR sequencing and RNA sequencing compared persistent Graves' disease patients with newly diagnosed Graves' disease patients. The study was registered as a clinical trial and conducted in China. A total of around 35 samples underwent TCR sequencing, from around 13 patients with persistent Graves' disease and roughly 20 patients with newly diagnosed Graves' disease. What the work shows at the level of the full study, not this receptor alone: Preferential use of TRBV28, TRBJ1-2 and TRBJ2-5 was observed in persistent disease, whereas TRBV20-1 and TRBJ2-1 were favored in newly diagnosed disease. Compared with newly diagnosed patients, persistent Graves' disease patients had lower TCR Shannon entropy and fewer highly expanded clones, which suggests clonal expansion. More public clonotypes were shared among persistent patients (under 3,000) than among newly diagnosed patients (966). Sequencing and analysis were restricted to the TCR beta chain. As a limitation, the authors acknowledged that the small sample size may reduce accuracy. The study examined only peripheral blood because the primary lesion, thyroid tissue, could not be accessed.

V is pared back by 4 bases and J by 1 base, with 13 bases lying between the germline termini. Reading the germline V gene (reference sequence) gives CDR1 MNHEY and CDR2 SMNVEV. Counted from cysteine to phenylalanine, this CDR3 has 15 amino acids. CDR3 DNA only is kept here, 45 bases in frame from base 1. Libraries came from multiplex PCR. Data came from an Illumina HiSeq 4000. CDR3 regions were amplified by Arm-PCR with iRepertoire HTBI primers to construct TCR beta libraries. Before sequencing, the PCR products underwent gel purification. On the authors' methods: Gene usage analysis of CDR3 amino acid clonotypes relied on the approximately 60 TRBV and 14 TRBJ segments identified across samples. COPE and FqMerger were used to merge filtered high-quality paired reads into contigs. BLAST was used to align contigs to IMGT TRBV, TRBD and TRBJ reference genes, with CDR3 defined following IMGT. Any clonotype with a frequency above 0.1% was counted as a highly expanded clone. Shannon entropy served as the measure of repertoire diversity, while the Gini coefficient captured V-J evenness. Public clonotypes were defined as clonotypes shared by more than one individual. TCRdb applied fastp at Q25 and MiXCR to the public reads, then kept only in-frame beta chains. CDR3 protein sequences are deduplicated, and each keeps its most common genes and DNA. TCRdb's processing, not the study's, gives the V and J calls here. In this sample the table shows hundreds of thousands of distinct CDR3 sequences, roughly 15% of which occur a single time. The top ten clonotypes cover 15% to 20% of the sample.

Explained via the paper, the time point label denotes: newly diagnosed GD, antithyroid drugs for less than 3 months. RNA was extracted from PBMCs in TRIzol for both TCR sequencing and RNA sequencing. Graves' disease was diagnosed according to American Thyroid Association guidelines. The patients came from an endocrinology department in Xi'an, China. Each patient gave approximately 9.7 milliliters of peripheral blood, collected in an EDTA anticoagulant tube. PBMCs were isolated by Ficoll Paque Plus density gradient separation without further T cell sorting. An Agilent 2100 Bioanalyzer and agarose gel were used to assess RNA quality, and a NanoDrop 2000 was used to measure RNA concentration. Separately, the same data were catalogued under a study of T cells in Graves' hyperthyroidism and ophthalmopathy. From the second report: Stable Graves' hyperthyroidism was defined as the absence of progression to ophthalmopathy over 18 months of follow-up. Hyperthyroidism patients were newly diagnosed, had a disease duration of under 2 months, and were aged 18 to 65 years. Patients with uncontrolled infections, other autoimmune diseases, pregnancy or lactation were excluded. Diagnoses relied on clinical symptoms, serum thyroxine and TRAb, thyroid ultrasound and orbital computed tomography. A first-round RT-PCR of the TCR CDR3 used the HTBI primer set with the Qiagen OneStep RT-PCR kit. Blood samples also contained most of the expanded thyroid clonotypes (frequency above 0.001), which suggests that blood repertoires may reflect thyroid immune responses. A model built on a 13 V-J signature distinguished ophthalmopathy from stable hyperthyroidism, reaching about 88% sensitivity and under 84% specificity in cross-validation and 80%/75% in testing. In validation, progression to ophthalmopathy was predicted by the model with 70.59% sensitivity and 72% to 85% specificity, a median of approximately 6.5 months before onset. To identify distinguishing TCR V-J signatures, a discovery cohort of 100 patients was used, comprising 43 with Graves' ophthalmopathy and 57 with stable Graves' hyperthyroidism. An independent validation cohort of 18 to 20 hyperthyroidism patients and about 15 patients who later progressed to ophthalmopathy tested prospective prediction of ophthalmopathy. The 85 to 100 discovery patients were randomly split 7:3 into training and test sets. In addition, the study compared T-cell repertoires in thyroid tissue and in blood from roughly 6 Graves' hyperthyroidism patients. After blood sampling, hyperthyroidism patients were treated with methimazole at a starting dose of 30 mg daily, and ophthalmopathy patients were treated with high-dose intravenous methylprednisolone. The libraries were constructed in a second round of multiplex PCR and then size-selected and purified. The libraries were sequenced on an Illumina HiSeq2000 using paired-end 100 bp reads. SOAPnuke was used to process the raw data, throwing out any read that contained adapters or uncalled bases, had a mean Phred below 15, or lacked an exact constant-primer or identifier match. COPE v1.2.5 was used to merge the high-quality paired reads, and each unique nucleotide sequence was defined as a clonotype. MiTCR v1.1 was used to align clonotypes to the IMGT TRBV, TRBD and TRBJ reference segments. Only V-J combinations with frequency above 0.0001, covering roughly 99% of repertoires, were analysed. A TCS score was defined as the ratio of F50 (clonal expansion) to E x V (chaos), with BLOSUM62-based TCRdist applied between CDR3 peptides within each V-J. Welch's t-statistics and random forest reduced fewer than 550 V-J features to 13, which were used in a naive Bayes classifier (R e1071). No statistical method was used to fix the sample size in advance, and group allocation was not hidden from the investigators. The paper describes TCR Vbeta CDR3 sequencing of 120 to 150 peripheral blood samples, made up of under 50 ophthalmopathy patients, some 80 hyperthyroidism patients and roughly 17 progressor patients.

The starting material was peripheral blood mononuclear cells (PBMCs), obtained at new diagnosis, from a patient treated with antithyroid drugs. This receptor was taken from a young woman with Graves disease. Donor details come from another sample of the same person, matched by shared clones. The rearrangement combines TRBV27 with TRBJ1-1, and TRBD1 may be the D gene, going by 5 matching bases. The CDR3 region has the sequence CASSSSPTGNTEAFF. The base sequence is TGTGCCAGCAGTTCATCTCCTACAGGGAACACTGAAGCTTTCTTT.